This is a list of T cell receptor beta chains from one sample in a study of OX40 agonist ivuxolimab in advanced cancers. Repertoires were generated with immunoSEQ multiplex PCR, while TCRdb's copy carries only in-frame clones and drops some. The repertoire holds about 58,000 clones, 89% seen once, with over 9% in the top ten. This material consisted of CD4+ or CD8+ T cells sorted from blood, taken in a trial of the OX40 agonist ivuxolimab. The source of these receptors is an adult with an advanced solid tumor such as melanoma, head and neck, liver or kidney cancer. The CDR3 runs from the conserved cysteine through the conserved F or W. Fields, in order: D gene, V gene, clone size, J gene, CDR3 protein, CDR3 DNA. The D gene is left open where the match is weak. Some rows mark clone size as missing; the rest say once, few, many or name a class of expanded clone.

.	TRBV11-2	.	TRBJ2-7	CASSLDQSGNEQYF	TGTGCCAGCAGCTTAGATCAGAGTGGTAACGAGCAGTACTTC
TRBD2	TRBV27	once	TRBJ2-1	CASSTSGSYNEQFF	TGTGCCAGCTCTACTAGCGGGAGCTACAATGAGCAGTTCTTC
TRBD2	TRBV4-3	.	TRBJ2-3	CASSQGVSGHTDTQYF	TGCGCCAGCAGCCAAGGGGTTAGCGGGCACACAGATACGCAGTATTTT
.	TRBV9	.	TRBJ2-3	CASSVLLTDTQYF	TGTGCCAGCAGCGTTTTACTCACAGATACGCAGTATTTT
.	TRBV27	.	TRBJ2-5	CASSPVGRAPVRTQYF	TGTGCCAGCAGCCCCGTCGGCAGGGCCCCTGTACGGACCCAGTACTTC
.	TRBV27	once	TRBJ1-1	CASSKLGGEEAFF	TGTGCCAGCAGCAAACTGGGGGGTGAAGAAGCTTTCTTT
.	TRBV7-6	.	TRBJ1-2	CASSLGPERSAYGYTF	TGTGCCAGCAGCTTGGGCCCAGAAAGGTCCGCCTATGGCTACACCTTC
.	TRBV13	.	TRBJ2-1	CASSSGLTGNEQFF	TGTGCCAGCAGCTCGGGACTTACGGGGAATGAGCAGTTCTTC
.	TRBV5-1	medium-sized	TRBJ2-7	CASSWGIDQVSEQYF	TGCGCCAGCAGCTGGGGGATTGACCAGGTCTCCGAGCAGTACTTC
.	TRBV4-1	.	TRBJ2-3	CASSQESSRVVGGSSTDTQYF	TGCGCCAGCAGCCAAGAGAGTTCCAGGGTGGTCGGTGGGTCTAGCACAGATACGCAGTATTTT
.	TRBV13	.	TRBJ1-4	CASSFRGSDEKLFF	TGTGCCAGCAGCTTCAGAGGGTCGGATGAAAAACTGTTTTTT
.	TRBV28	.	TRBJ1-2	CASSLLGRYGYTF	TGTGCCAGCAGTTTACTGGGGCGCTATGGCTACACCTTC
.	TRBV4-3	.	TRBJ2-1	CASSQDYSSPSGEQFF	TGCGCCAGCAGCCAAGATTATAGCTCCCCATCCGGTGAGCAGTTCTTC
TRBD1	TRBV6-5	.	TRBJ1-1	CASSLQGAGTEAFF	TGTGCCAGCAGTTTGCAGGGGGCAGGGACTGAAGCTTTCTTT
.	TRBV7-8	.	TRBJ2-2	CASSTRGGGELFF	TGTGCCAGCAGCACCAGGGGTGGCGGGGAGCTGTTTTTT
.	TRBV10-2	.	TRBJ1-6	CASRDFYNSPLHF	TGCGCCAGCAGGGACTTCTACAATTCACCCCTCCACTTT
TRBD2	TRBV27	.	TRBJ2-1	CASSLSGAGGYEQFF	TGTGCCAGCAGTTTATCCGGAGCGGGAGGGTATGAGCAGTTCTTC
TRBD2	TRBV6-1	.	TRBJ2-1	CASRGLAGDNEQFF	TGTGCCAGCCGCGGACTAGCGGGAGACAATGAGCAGTTCTTC
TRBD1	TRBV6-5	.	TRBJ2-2	CASLGTGLPGELFF	TGTGCCAGCTTAGGGACAGGGTTGCCCGGGGAGCTGTTTTTT
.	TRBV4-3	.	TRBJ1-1	CASSQVFGREAFF	TGCGCCAGCAGCCAAGTCTTTGGTAGAGAAGCTTTCTTT
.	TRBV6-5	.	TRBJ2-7	CASSPRGRSYEQYF	TGTGCCAGCAGCCCCCGAGGGAGGTCCTACGAGCAGTACTTC
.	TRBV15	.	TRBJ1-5	CATSREKGGSNQPQHF	TGTGCCACCAGCAGAGAGAAAGGCGGTAGCAATCAGCCCCAGCATTTT
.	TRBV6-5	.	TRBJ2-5	CASSLEGETQYF	TGTGCCAGCAGTCTTGAGGGAGAGACCCAGTACTTC
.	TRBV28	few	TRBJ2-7	CASIAGGGGLGGEQYF	TGTGCCAGCATCGCAGGCGGAGGGGGCTTAGGGGGCGAGCAGTACTTC
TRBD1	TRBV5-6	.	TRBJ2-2	CASSTEDRATGELFF	TGTGCCAGCAGCACCGAGGACAGGGCCACCGGGGAGCTGTTTTTT
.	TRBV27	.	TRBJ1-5	CASGQQLNQPQHF	TGTGCCAGCGGACAGCAATTAAATCAGCCCCAGCATTTT
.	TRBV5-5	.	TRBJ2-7	CASSSGSYLAYEQYF	TGTGCCAGCAGCTCCGGCAGCTACCTGGCCTACGAGCAGTACTTC
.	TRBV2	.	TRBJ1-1	CASSDPDWLDPEAFF	TGTGCCAGCAGTGACCCAGACTGGCTGGATCCTGAAGCTTTCTTT
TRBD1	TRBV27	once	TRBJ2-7	CASSFGTGAYEQYF	TGTGCCAGCAGTTTTGGGACAGGGGCCTACGAGCAGTACTTC
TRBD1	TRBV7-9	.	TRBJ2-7	CASSLGAGQGTYEQYF	TGTGCCAGCAGCTTAGGGGCCGGACAGGGTACCTACGAGCAGTACTTC
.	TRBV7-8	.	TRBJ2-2	CASSLEVNTGELFF	TGTGCCAGCAGCTTAGAAGTGAACACCGGGGAGCTGTTTTTT
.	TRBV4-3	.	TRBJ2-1	CASSQEPGIYNEQFF	TGCGCCAGCAGCCAAGAGCCGGGGATCTACAATGAGCAGTTCTTC
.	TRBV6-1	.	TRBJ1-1	CASSESEGNTEAFF	TGTGCCAGCAGTGAATCGGAGGGGAACACTGAAGCTTTCTTT
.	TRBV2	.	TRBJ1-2	CASIPAGQTINYGYTF	TGTGCCAGCATTCCCGCCGGGCAGACGATCAACTATGGCTACACCTTC
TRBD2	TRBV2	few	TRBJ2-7	CASTTGRGYEQYF	TGTGCCAGCACCACCGGGAGGGGCTACGAGCAGTACTTC
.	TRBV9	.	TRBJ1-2	CASRAVADGGYTF	TGTGCCAGCCGAGCGGTGGCTGACGGAGGCTACACCTTC
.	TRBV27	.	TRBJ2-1	CASSLRVNNEQFF	TGTGCCAGCAGTCTTAGGGTGAACAATGAGCAGTTCTTC
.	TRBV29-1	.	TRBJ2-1	CEGRSSYNEQFF	TGCGAGGGGCGAAGCTCCTACAATGAGCAGTTCTTC
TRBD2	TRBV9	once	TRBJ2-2	CASSVGQRGRTGELFF	TGTGCCAGCAGCGTAGGGCAGCGGGGCCGAACCGGGGAGCTGTTTTTT